This T cell receptor (beta chain) was captured in a study of cytomegalovirus exposure and HLA in healthy donors. General study findings and limits: Among the sequence variants, a highly shared cluster was likely an artifact of sequencing. Clonal expansion was found to be greater in HLA-associated TCR beta chains than in equally common others in a later analysis.

Primers for the PCR totalled 60 Vbeta and 13 Jbeta. Profiling relied on immunoSEQ multiplex PCR, and the TCRdb table lists in-frame clones only, not all of them. The data show tens of thousands of clones, with 44% seen just once and under 2% held by the top ten. Points on this clone: Its antigen remains unidentified.

Germline V gene data show CDR1 as SGHNT and CDR2 as YENEEA. V was cut by 1 base and J by 4 bases, with 11 bases left in between. The CDR3 runs to 16 residues. The donors were healthy bone marrow donors. Donors were ostensibly healthy at sampling, although undocumented immune exposures were probable. The chain couples TRBV11-3 to TRBJ2-6; a possible D gene is TRBD2 (5 bases). The material sequenced was PBMCs. The clonotype originates from a woman in her forties or fifties in good health and CMV-seronegative. This CDR3 is CASSLGSGTGANVLTF. For the CDR3, the DNA is TGTGCCAGCAGCTTAGGGTCGGGAACCGGGGCCAACGTCCTGACTTTC. Full variable domain (remainder filled in from reference TRBV11-3 and TRBJ2-6): EAGVVQSPRYKIIEKKQPVAFWCNPISGHNTLYWYLQNLGQGPELLIRYENEEAVDDSQLPKDRFSAERLKGVDSTLKIQPAELGDSAVYLCASSLGSGTGANVLTFGAGSRLTVL.